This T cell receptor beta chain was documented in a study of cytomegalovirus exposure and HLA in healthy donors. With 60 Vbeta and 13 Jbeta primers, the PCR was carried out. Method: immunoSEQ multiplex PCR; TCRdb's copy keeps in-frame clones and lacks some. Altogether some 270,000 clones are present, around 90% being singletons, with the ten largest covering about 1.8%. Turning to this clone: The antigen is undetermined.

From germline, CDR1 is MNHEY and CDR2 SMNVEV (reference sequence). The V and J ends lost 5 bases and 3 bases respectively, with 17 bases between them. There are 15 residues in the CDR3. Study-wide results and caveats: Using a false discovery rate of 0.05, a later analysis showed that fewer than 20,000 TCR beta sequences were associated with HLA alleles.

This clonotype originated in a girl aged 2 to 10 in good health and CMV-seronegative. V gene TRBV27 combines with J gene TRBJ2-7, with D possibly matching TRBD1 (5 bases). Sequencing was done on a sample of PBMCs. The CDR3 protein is CASSPNDRNNYEQYF. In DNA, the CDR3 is TGTGCCAGCAGTCCAAACGACAGAAACAACTACGAGCAGTACTTC.